This T cell receptor beta chain comes out of a study of cytomegalovirus exposure and HLA in healthy donors. This CDR3 region has 16 residues. J was trimmed by 5 bases and V by 4 bases; bases with no gene match: 9. Germline-derived CDR1 and CDR2 are SGDLS and YYNGEE. It was with 60 Vbeta and 13 Jbeta primers that the PCR ran. TCRdb keeps only in-frame clones here, not all; method: immunoSEQ multiplex PCR. The sample holds 120,000 to 150,000 clones, over 65% seen once. The sample holds a few counts of this clone. The sequence was collected from a woman under 40 in good health and CMV-seronegative. What was sequenced was PBMCs. The rearrangement joins TRBV9 to TRBJ1-4; 9 nucleotides line up with TRBD1. CDR3 in amino acids: CASSSMGGTGNEKLFF. As DNA, the CDR3 is TGTGCCAGCAGCTCAATGGGTGGGACAGGGAATGAAAAACTGTTTTTT.